Listed here are 4 T cell receptor beta chains from one sample, sequenced in a study of cytomegalovirus exposure and HLA in healthy donors. The PCR had 60 Vbeta and 13 Jbeta primers. The table came from immunoSEQ multiplex PCR; TCRdb's copy has only in-frame clones and leaves some out. The sample contains about 140,000 clones, over 60% of which appear only once. The sequencing input was PBMCs. The receptors originated from a man between 35 and 55 years old in good health and CMV-seronegative.

The V and J genes are TRBV30 and TRBJ2-3, with D unresolved. Germline CDR1 and CDR2: GTSNPN and SVGIG (reference sequence). The CDR3 runs to 11 residues. V lost 2 bases to trimming and J lost 4 bases, with 4 bases between them. Here the CDR3 DNA reads TGTGCCTGGAGTCCCGCAGATACGCAGTATTTT. It specifies CAWSPADTQYF. The variable domain in full, completed from reference TRBV30 and TRBJ2-3, reads SQTIHQWPATLVQPVGSPLSLECTVEGTSNPNLYWYRQAAGRGLQLLFYSVGIGQISSEVPQNLSASRPQDRQFILSSKKLLLSDSGFYLCAWSPADTQYFGPGTRLTVL.

This clone was found once. The rearrangement uses TRBV6-1 and TRBJ1-5, with 7 bases that match TRBD1. This CDR3 has 11 amino acids. CDR1 MNHNS and CDR2 SASEGT come from the germline V gene. The V and J ends lost 7 bases and 11 bases, in that order; junction bases with no gene match: 5. Written as DNA, the CDR3 is TGTGCCAGCACCTACGGGACAGCCCAGCATTTT. This gives the protein CASTYGTAQHF.

V is TRBV9 and J is TRBJ2-1; maybe TRBD1 (5 bases). V was cut by 0 bases and J by 5 bases, with 12 bases left in between. This CDR3 is built from 15 residues. CDR1 is SGDLS and CDR2 is YYNGEE in the germline V gene. CDR3 region: CASSVEAGSHNEQFF. CDR3 nucleotides: TGTGCCAGCAGCGTAGAGGCAGGGTCCCACAATGAGCAGTTCTTC.

V usage is TRBV5-4 and J usage is TRBJ1-2; D unclear. The CDR3 has 15 residues. Germline lookup yields CDR1 SGHNT and CDR2 YYREEE (reference sequence). Trimming removed 0 bases at V and 5 bases at J, with 14 bases between. The CDR3 region is CASSLDGQVDYGYTF. The DNA for the CDR3 is TGTGCCAGCAGCTTGGATGGGCAGGTCGATTATGGCTACACCTTC.